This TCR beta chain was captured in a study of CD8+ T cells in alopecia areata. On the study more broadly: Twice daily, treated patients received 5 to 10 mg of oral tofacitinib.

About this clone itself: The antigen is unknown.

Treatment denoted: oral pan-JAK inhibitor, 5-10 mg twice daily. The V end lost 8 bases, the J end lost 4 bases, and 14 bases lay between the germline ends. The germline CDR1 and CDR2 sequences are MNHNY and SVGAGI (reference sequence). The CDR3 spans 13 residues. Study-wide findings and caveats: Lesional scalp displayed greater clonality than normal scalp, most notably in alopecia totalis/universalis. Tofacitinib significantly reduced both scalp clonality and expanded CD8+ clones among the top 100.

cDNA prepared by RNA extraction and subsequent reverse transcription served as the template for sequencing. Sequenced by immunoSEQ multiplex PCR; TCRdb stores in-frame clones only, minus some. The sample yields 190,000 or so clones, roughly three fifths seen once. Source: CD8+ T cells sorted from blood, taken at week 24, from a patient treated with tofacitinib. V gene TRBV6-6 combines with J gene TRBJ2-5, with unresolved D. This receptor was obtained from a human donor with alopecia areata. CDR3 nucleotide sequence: TGTGCCAGCGAAGAGAGTATTGGAGAGACCCAGTACTTC. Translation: CASEESIGETQYF.